The present TCR beta chain was sequenced within a study of CD39 and CD103 CD8 tumor-infiltrating T cells listed by TCRdb under 2018. In terms of the full investigation: The repertoire comparisons shown came from four patients: one with an HPV-positive HNSCC, one with an HPV-negative HNSCC, one with ovarian cancer and one with melanoma. Repertoires of CD8 TIL subsets defined by CD103 and CD39 were compared with peripheral memory CD8 T cells by TCRbeta CDR3 deep sequencing.

At the time of sample collection the patients were not on therapy, although prior treatments varied from chemotherapy, radiotherapy, surgery and immunotherapy to no treatment. Thawed cells were enriched for T lymphocytes with a negative-selection kit, adding EpCAM beads for tumor-infiltrating lymphocytes. CD8+CD4-CD45RA- cells were sorted as memory CD8 T cells irrespective of CCR7 expression. Peripheral blood mononuclear cells were obtained using a Ficoll-Paque PLUS gradient and were cryopreserved prior to analysis. On a FACSAria II, each population was sorted to about 99% purity, and the resulting cell pellets were frozen for TCR sequencing with no culture step. For each subset, genomic DNA was extracted from roughly 10,000 to 100,000 sorted cells using the DNeasy Blood and Tissue Kit. The immunoSEQ service sequenced and mapped the TCRbeta V-J or V-D-J regions, with coverage above 8.5x for each sample. In the authors' own workflow: Analysis was restricted to productive rearrangements exported from the immunoSEQ Analyzer platform, and clonality was assessed using the 500 most abundant clones. Repertoire overlap between populations was quantified with the Morisita-Horn similarity index and the Jaccard index. Morisita-Horn similarity between CD8 T-cell subset TCR repertoires was measured in roughly six cancer patients. TCRdb took over this immuneACCESS table, retaining in-frame rearrangements with V and J assigned. Such tables are incomplete; in checked studies, under half of the missing clones stem from an unresolved V gene, and the remainder is unexplained. Clone size and the V and J calls come from that table; the DNA yielded D and trimming. The sample table records approximately 5,000 clones; more than 55% of these occur just once. The top ten clonotypes cover 9.5% to 15% of the sample.

What the study reported, not specific to this receptor: DP CD8 TILs appeared to be more oligoclonal than DN and SP CD8 TILs and blood memory CD8 T cells, with roughly 56-90% covered by the top 30 clonotypes. Clonotypes from DP TILs were seldom detected in blood or uninvolved lymph node, while clonotypes from DN TILs overlapped to a large extent with peripheral memory CD8 repertoires.

The CDR3 measures 17 amino acids from cysteine to phenylalanine. Kept here is only the CDR3 DNA, which spans 51 bases and is read in frame from base 1. CDR1 MNHEY and CDR2 SMNVEV were looked up in the germline V gene (reference sequence). Germline trimming: 2 bases from V, 4 bases from J; junction bases outside gene matches: 9. Notes on this clone: What this receptor recognizes is not known. Per-base qualities were not stored, and no clone one base away is much larger.

The chain is encoded by TRBV27 joined to TRBJ2-1; TRBD2 matches 9 bases in the middle. The sequenced sample was CD8+ T cells sorted from blood. The cell subset or site label, as the study defines it: total memory CD8 T cells (CD45RA-CCR7+/-) from blood or uninvolved lymph node. The receptor was derived from a human donor with head and neck squamous cell carcinoma. The CDR3 reads as follows: CASSLRSGGSPYNEQFF. The nucleotide sequence is TGTGCCAGCAGTTTAAGGAGCGGGGGGTCCCCATACAATGAGCAGTTCTTC.